These 25 T cell receptor beta chains came from one sample sequenced in a study of Ad26.COV2.S vaccination and SARS-CoV-2 variants. Assay used: immunoSEQ multiplex PCR; TCRdb lists only in-frame clones, some missing. The repertoire includes 350,000 to 500,000 clones, around 91% of them detected once, and roughly 4.3% sits in the top ten. Treatment in this sample: some 20 received Ad26.COV2.S at low or high dose, single or two shots; several received placebo; per-sample allocation not given. Sample collection was performed on day 63 after the first vaccine or placebo injection. The material was peripheral blood, obtained in a trial of Ad26.COV2.S vaccine versus placebo. These receptors were taken from a person aged 18-65 years who received the Ad26.COV2.S COVID-19 vaccine or a placebo.

Relative to its sample, this clone is large. The J gene is TRBJ2-7, the V gene TRBV4-1, with a possible D match to TRBD1 (6 bases). This CDR3 spans 15 amino acids. Looked up from germline, CDR1 is MGHRA and CDR2 is YSYEKL. V lost 5 bases and J lost 3, with 17 bases in between. CDR3 residues: CASSYRDTENYEQYF. The CDR3 DNA follows: TGCGCCAGCAGCTACCGGGACACGGAAAACTACGAGCAGTACTTC.

The chain couples TRBV9 to TRBJ1-2; 7 positions agree with TRBD1. Trimming cost V 0 bases and J 2 bases; bases outside gene matches: 4. CDR1 SGDLS and CDR2 YYNGEE come from the germline V gene. This CDR3 has 15 residues. CDR3: CASSVAVTGNYGYTF. The CDR3 region has the DNA TGTGCCAGCAGCGTAGCCGTGACAGGGAACTATGGCTACACCTTC.

The chain employs TRBV5-4 and TRBJ1-3; D remains ambiguous. From germline, CDR1 is SGHNT and CDR2 YYREEE (reference sequence). The CDR3 sequence is 15 residues long. Trimming stripped 2 bases from V and 0 bases from J, with 9 bases between. CDR3 bases: TGTGCCAGCAGCTTCCCCGACGGCTCTGGAAACACCATATATTTT. The encoded protein is CASSFPDGSGNTIYF.

This chain uses TRBV7-9 with TRBJ2-7, with 7 bases aligning to TRBD1. CDR1 SEHNR and CDR2 FQNEAQ come from the germline V gene (reference sequence). The CDR3 loop spans 15 amino acids. Trimming at V came to 4 bases and at J to 0 bases, leaving 6 bases not matched to a gene. CDR3 residues: CASSSRDSDSYEQYF. The CDR3 DNA follows: TGTGCCAGCAGCTCCCGGGACAGCGACTCCTACGAGCAGTACTTC.

Only one count was recorded for this clone. The chain recombines TRBV5-4 with TRBJ2-3; 12 bases are shared with TRBD2. Germline CDR1 and CDR2: SGHNT and YYREEE (reference sequence). The CDR3 runs to 18 residues. With 0 bases clipped from V and 5 bases from J, the junction kept 10 bases outside the gene matches. CDR3 sequence reads: CASSLGVQTSGRVDTQYF. CDR3 DNA: TGTGCCAGCAGCTTGGGAGTCCAGACTAGCGGGAGAGTAGATACGCAGTATTTT. The entire variable domain, with the rest obtained from reference TRBV5-4 and TRBJ2-3, is as follows: ETGVTQSPTHLIKTRGQQVTLRCSSQSGHNTVSWYQQALGQGPQFIFQYYREEENGRGNFPPRFSGLQFPNYSSELNVNALELDDSALYLCASSLGVQTSGRVDTQYFGPGTRLTVL.

This chain links TRBV11-2 with TRBJ2-7, with D possibly TRBD2 on 6 matching bases. The CDR3 runs 13 residues. CDR1 is SGHAT and CDR2 is FQNNGV in the germline V gene. V was pared by 3 bases and J by 1 base, with 7 bases between. CDR3 coding DNA: TGTGCCAGCAGCTTCGGGGGATCCTACGAGCAGTACTTC. This encodes CASSFGGSYEQYF.

This sequence joins TRBV7-8 and TRBJ2-1; D possibly uses TRBD1 or TRBD2 (5 bases each). V lost 1 base to trimming and J lost 6 bases, with 10 bases between them. The CDR3 spans 14 residues. The germline V gene encodes CDR1 SGHVS and CDR2 FQNEAQ. CDR3 coding DNA: TGTGCCAGCAGCTTAGGGGGCAGCGGCAATGAGCAGTTCTTC. This translates into CASSLGGSGNEQFF.

The chain is built from TRBV3-1 (or the pseudogene TRBV3-2) and TRBJ2-1; 8 bases map to TRBD2. Germline-derived CDR1 and CDR2 are LGHDT and YNNKEL (reference sequence). The CDR3 is 22 amino acids. J was trimmed by 8 bases and V by 0 bases; bases with no gene match: 27. CDR3 residues: CASSQDLAGGSVFPVLVHEQFF. The CDR3 DNA sequence: TGTGCCAGCAGCCAAGATCTGGCGGGAGGTTCGGTGTTTCCCGTGTTAGTACATGAGCAGTTCTTC.

The chain has TRBV10-3 and TRBJ2-5; 10 nucleotides line up with TRBD1. J lost 5 bases, V lost 10 bases, and 10 bases had no gene match. The CDR3 length is 14 residues. Per germline, CDR1 ENHRY and CDR2 SYGVKD. CDR3 region: CATCRDRGHETQYF. The CDR3 coding sequence is TGTGCCACCTGCCGTGACAGGGGGCACGAGACCCAGTACTTC.

The gene calls are TRBV18 and TRBJ2-1; 8 nucleotides agree with TRBD1. Germline V lookup: CDR1 KGHSH, CDR2 LQKENI. Unmatched junction bases numbered 10, after V lost 8 bases and J lost 10 bases. This CDR3 has 13 amino acids. The CDR3 DNA sequence: TGTGCCAGCCTCGGACAGGGAAGGAACGAGCAGTTCTTC. This translates into CASLGQGRNEQFF.

The chain carries TRBV4-2 and TRBJ2-1; 8 bases line up with TRBD2. V shed 2 bases, J shed 4 bases, and the junction held 4 bases outside the gene matches. The CDR3 sequence is 15 residues long. CDR1 and CDR2 from the germline V gene are LGHNA and YNFKEQ. The CDR3 reads CASSQSTSVYNEQFF. DNA of the CDR3: TGTGCCAGCAGCCAATCGACTAGCGTATACAATGAGCAGTTCTTC.

J is TRBJ2-7 and V is TRBV25-1, with 7 bases fitting TRBD2. The CDR3 covers 17 residues. Per the germline V gene, CDR1 is MGHDK and CDR2 is SYGVNS. Trimming at V came to 7 bases and at J to 0 bases, leaving 15 bases not matched to a gene. CDR3 sequence (DNA): TGTGCCAGCACCGGGGGGTCTGGGGGGGAGGGCTCCTACGAGCAGTACTTC. Its translation is CASTGGSGGEGSYEQYF.

This chain connects TRBV10-3 to TRBJ2-1; 9 bases are shared with TRBD2. Germline CDR1 and CDR2: ENHRY and SYGVKD. V was clipped by 3 bases and J by 7 bases; unmatched bases: 7. The CDR3 runs 15 residues. CDR3 in amino acids: CAISDVAGVMNEQFF. As DNA, the CDR3 is TGTGCCATCAGTGATGTAGCGGGAGTTATGAATGAGCAGTTCTTC.

The V call is TRBV14, the J call TRBJ2-7; TRBD1 agrees at 9 bases. CDR1 and CDR2 from the germline V gene are SGHDN and FVKESK. Losses at the gene ends were 4 bases for V and 3 bases for J; bases not matched to a gene: 10. The CDR3 is 16 amino acids. The CDR3: CASSLFPGQGSYEQYF. The CDR3 DNA reads as TGTGCCAGCAGCCTCTTCCCGGGACAGGGAAGCTACGAGCAGTACTTC.

This sequence joins TRBV2 and TRBJ2-7; 14 bases line up with TRBD2. Losses at the gene ends were 7 bases for V and 2 bases for J; bases not matched to a gene: 10. The CDR3 runs to 17 residues. CDR1 is SNHLY, CDR2 FYNNEI, per germline. The CDR3 region is CASTGRTTSGRAYEQYF. As DNA, the CDR3 is TGTGCCAGCACCGGTCGGACGACTAGCGGGAGGGCCTACGAGCAGTACTTC.

CDR3: CASSQDLASDYRSYNEQFF. CDR3 nucleotides: TGTGCCAGCAGCCAAGATCTTGCTAGCGACTATCGTAGCTACAATGAGCAGTTCTTC. The V gene is TRBV4-2, the J gene TRBJ2-1, with D perhaps matching TRBD2 (6 bases). Germline V gene data show CDR1 as LGHNA and CDR2 as YNFKEQ. The CDR3 runs 19 residues. The V end was cut by 0 bases, the J end by 3 bases, with 21 bases between.

The J gene is TRBJ2-7, the V gene TRBV5-1; D gene uncertain. The CDR3 runs to 14 residues. Germline V gives CDR1 SGHRS, CDR2 YFSETQ. Trimming pared 1 base from V and 1 base from J, leaving 9 bases between. The CDR3 loop reads CASSLTFPSYEQYF. CDR3 nucleotides: TGCGCCAGCAGCTTGACGTTTCCTTCCTACGAGCAGTACTTC.

The chain employs TRBV28 and TRBJ2-3; TRBD1 agrees at 10 bases. Germline trimming cut 2 bases from V and 1 base from J; bases unmatched to any gene: 3. The length of the CDR3 is 16 residues. Germline V gene sequence: CDR1 MDHEN, CDR2 SYDVKM. CDR3 sequence: CASSLTGTGGTDTQYF. Written as DNA, the CDR3 is TGTGCCAGCAGTTTAACCGGGACAGGGGGCACAGATACGCAGTATTTT.

This clone was seen a handful of times. The chain joins TRBV3-1 (or the pseudogene TRBV3-2) to TRBJ2-2; 7 bases fit TRBD2. CDR3 size: 15 residues. CDR1 is LGHDT and CDR2 is YNNKEL in the germline V gene (reference sequence). V shed 4 bases and J 7 bases; nucleotides not matched to a gene: 9. The CDR3 reads CASSPRRREIGELFF. Here the CDR3 DNA reads TGTGCCAGCAGCCCGCGGAGGCGGGAGATCGGGGAGCTGTTTTTT.

This clone was seen many times. This chain links TRBV4-3 with TRBJ2-1; the match to TRBD2 covers 8 bases. From germline, CDR1 is LGHNA and CDR2 YSLEER. There are 16 residues in the CDR3. With V trimmed by 0 bases and J by 4 bases, 5 bases remained unmatched. The CDR3 sequence: CASSQDGSGGYNEQFF. The CDR3 nucleotides are TGCGCCAGCAGCCAAGACGGGAGCGGGGGTTACAATGAGCAGTTCTTC.

This clone was seen just once. This chain joins TRBV19 and TRBJ2-7; possible D gene TRBD1, 6 bases. The CDR3 spans 11 residues. The germline V gene has CDR1 LNHDA and CDR2 SQIVND (reference sequence). Deletions cut 11 bases from V and 2 bases from J, with 10 bases between. CDR3 region: CASGAPYEQYF. The CDR3 DNA is TGTGCCTCAGGGGCACCCTACGAGCAGTACTTC.

The chain joins TRBV5-4 to TRBJ1-6, with TRBD1 matching 7 bases. With V trimmed by 4 bases and J by 7 bases, 11 bases remained unmatched. This CDR3 has 16 residues. Germline V gene lookup returns CDR1 SGHNT and CDR2 YYREEE (reference sequence). The CDR3 spells CASSRGQVVQNSPLHF. The DNA of the CDR3 is TGTGCCAGCAGCCGCGGACAGGTGGTTCAAAATTCACCCCTCCACTTT.

The chain employs TRBV4-2 and TRBJ2-5; 7 positions match TRBD2. The CDR3 contains 15 residues. Germline lookup yields CDR1 LGHNA and CDR2 YNFKEQ. The junction had 5 bases not matched to a gene; V was cut back by 0 bases and J by 4 bases. The CDR3 region is CASSQDNGEGETQYF. CDR3 nucleotides: TGTGCCAGCAGCCAAGATAACGGGGAGGGAGAGACCCAGTACTTC.

This clone was picked up a small number of times. The chain combines TRBV24-1 with TRBJ2-1; D may match TRBD1 or TRBD2 (5 bases each). Trimming cost V 7 bases and J 14 bases, with 20 bases left between them. Germline CDR1 reads KGHDR; CDR2 reads SFDVKD. The CDR3 length is 13 residues. In DNA form, the CDR3 reads TGTGCCACCAGCGAGGTTCCCGGGACGAAGAAGTTCTTC. The encoded protein is CATSEVPGTKKFF.

This clone has only one observation. The rearrangement uses TRBV21-1 and TRBJ2-2. TRBV21-1 is a listed pseudogene. The CDR3 runs to 15 residues. CDR3 nucleotide sequence: TGTGCCAGCAGCAAAGTGCTAGGGAAGGCCGGGGAGCTGTTTTTT. Protein product: CASSKVLGKAGELFF.